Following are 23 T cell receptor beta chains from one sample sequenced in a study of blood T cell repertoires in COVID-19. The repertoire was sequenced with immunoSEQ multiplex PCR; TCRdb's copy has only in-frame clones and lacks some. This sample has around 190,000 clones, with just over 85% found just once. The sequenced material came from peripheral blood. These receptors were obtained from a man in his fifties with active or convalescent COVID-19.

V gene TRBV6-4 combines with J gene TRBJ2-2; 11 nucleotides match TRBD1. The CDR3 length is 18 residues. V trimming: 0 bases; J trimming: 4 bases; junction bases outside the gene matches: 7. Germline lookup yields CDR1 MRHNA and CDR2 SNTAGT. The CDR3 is CASSDSSGQGAGTGELFF. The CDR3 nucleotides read TGTGCCAGCAGTGACTCGAGCGGACAGGGGGCTGGCACCGGGGAGCTGTTTTTT.

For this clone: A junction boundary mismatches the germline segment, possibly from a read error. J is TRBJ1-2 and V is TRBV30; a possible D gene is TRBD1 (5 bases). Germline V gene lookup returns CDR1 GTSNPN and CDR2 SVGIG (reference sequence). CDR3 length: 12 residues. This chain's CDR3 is CARRAPGAGYTF. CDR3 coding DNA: TGTGCCCGGAGGGCGCCTGGGGCTGGCTACACCTTC.

CDR3: CASSPLENRINEQFF. DNA for the CDR3: TGTGCCAGCAGCCCCTTGGAGAACAGGATTAATGAGCAGTTCTTC. The V and J genes are TRBV6-2 or TRBV6-3 and TRBJ2-1; D perhaps matches TRBD1 (5 bases). Per the germline V gene, CDR1 is MNHEY and CDR2 is SVGEGT. The CDR3 is 15 residues long. V lost 6 bases, J lost 7 bases, and 19 bases lay in between.

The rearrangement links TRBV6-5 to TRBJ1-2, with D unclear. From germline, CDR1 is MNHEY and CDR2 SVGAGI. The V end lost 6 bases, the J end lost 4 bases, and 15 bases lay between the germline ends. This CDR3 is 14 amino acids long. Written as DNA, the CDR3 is TGTGCCAGCAGCCCGGAGGGAGGTACCTATGGCTACACCTTC. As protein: CASSPEGGTYGYTF.

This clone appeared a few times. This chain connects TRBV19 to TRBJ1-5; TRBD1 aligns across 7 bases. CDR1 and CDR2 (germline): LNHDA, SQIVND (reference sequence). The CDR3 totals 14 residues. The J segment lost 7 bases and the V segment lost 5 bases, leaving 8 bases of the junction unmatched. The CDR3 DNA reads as TGTGCCAGTAGTCCACAGGGGTCTAGGCAGCCCCAGCATTTT. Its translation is CASSPQGSRQPQHF.

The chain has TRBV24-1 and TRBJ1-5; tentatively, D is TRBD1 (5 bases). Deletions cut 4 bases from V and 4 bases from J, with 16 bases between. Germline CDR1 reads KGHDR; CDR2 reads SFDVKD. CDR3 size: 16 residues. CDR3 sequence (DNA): TGTGCCACCAGTGACCCTCGCGGGGGACGTAATCAGCCCCAGCATTTT. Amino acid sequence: CATSDPRGGRNQPQHF.

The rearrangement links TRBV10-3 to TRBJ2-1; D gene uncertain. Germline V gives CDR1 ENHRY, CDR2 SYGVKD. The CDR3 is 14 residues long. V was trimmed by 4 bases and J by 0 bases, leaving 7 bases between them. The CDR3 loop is CAISGESSYNEQFF. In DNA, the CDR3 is TGTGCCATCAGTGGCGAAAGCTCCTACAATGAGCAGTTCTTC.

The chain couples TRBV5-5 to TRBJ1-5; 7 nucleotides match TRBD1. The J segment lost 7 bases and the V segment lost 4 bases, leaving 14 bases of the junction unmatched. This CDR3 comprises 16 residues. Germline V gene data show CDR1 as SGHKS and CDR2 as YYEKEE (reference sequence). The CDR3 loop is CASSIRPGDSGQPQHF. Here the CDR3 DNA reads TGTGCCAGCAGCATACGGCCAGGGGACAGCGGACAGCCCCAGCATTTT.

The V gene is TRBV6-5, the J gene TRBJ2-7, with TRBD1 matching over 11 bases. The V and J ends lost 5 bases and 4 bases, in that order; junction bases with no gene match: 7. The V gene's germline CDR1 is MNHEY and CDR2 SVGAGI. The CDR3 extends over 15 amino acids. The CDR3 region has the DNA TGTGCCAGCAGTCCCGGGACAGGGGGGAAATACGAGCAGTACTTC. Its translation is CASSPGTGGKYEQYF.

The CDR3 coding sequence is TGTGCCAGCGAGAGTCGACTAAGAGTACCCACCGGGGAGCTGTTTTTT. It translates to CASESRLRVPTGELFF. This chain joins TRBV7-2 and TRBJ2-2, with a weak D call TRBD2 (5 bases). The CDR3 extends over 16 amino acids. Germline CDR1 reads SGHTA; CDR2 reads FQGNSA. The germline V and J ends were trimmed by 8 bases and 4 bases, with 20 bases remaining between them.

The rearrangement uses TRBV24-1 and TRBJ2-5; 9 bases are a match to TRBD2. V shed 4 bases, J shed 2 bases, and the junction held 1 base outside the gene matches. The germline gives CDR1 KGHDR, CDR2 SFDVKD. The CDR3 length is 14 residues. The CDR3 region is CATSETSGQETQYF. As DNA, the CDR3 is TGTGCCACCAGTGAAACTAGCGGGCAAGAGACCCAGTACTTC.

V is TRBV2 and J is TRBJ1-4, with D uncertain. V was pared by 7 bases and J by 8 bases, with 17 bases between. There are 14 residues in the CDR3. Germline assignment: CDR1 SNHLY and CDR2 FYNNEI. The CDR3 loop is CASTLGRLGEKLFF. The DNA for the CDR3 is TGTGCCAGCACATTGGGGAGACTCGGGGAAAAACTGTTTTTT.

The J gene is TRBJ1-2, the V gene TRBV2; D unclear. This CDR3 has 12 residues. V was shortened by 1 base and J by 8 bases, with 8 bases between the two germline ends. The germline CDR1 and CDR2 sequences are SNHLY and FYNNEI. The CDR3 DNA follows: TGTGCCAGCAGTGAAGAAGTCAGAGGCTACACCTTC. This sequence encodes CASSEEVRGYTF.

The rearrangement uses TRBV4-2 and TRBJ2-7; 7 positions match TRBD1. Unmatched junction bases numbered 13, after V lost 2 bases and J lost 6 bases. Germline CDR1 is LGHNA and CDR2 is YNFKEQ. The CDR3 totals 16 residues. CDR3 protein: CASSQLSAKGGTEQYF. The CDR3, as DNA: TGTGCCAGCAGCCAACTCTCAGCGAAAGGGGGCACCGAGCAGTACTTC.

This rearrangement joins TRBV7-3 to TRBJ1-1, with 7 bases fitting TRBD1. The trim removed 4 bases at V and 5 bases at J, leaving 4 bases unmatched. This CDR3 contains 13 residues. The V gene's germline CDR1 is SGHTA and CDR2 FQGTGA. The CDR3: CASSSQGGTEAFF. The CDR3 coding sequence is TGTGCCAGCAGCTCCCAGGGGGGTACTGAAGCTTTCTTT.

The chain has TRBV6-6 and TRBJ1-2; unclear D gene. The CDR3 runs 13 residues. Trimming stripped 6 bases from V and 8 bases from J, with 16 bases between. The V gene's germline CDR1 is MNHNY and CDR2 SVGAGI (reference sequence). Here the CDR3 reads CASSPGQLGGYTF. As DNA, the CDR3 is TGTGCCAGCAGCCCCGGCCAACTCGGGGGCTACACCTTC.

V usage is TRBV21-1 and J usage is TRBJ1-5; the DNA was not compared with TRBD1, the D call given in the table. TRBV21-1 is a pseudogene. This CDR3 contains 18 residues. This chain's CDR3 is CASSSDGEQGRIGQPQHF. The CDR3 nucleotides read TGTGCCAGCAGCTCCGACGGGGAACAGGGCAGGATAGGTCAGCCCCAGCATTTT.

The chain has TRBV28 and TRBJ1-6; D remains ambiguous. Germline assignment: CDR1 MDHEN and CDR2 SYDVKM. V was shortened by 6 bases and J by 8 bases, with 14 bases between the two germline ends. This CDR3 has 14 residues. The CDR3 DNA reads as TGTGCCAGCAGGACGAGAGGAGTTTATTCACCCCTCCACTTT. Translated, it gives CASRTRGVYSPLHF.

CDR3: CASSESGGGQGVSDTQYF. CDR3 DNA: TGTGCCAGCAGTGAATCCGGTGGGGGACAGGGGGTTTCAGATACGCAGTATTTT. The V call is TRBV6-1, the J call TRBJ2-3; 11 bases fit TRBD1. With 2 bases clipped from V and 4 bases from J, the junction kept 11 bases outside the gene matches. The CDR3 extends over 18 amino acids. Germline CDR1 is MNHNS and CDR2 is SASEGT.

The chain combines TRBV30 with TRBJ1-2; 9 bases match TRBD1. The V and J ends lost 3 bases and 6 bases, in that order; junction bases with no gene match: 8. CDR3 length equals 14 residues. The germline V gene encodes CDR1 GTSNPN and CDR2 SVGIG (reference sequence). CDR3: CAWRGTGTGHGYTF. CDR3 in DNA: TGTGCCTGGAGAGGCACCGGGACAGGGCATGGCTACACCTTC.

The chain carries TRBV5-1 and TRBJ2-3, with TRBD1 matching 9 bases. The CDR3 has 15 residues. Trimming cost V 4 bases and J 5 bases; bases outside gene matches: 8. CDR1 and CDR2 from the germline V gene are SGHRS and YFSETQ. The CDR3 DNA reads TGCGCCAGCAGCGGAGGACAGGGGCAAAGAGATACGCAGTATTTT. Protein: CASSGGQGQRDTQYF. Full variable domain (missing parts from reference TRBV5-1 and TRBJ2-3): KAGVTQTPRYLIKTRGQQVTLSCSPISGHRSVSWYQQTPGQGLQFLFEYFSETQRNKGNFPGRFSGRQFSNSRSEMNVSTLELGDSALYLCASSGGQGQRDTQYFGPGTRLTVL.

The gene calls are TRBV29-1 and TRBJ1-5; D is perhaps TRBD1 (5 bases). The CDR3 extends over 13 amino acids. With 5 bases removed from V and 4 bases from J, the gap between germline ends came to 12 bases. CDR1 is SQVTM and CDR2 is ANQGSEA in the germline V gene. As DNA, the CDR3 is TGCAGCGTTTTGCTAGGGGATAATCAGCCCCAGCATTTT. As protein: CSVLLGDNQPQHF.

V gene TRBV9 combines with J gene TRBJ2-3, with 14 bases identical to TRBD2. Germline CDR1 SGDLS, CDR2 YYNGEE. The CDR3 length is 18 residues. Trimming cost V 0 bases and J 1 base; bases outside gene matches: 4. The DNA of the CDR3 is TGTGCCAGCAGCGTAGAGGGACTAGCGGGAGCTGGCACAGATACGCAGTATTTT. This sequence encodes CASSVEGLAGAGTDTQYF.